Below are 5 T cell receptor beta chains sequenced from a single sample in a study of cytomegalovirus exposure and HLA in healthy donors. The study ran its PCR with 60 Vbeta and 13 Jbeta primers. Clones were read by immunoSEQ multiplex PCR, and TCRdb kept only the in-frame ones, dropping some. In total, the table holds around 150,000 clones. What was sequenced was PBMCs. The receptors stem from a woman between 55 and 75 years old in good health and CMV-seronegative.

This sequence joins TRBV25-1 and TRBJ2-4; a possible D gene is TRBD1 (6 bases). CDR3 length equals 15 residues. V was cut by 4 bases and J by 0 bases, with 10 bases left in between. Germline CDR1 is MGHDK and CDR2 is SYGVNS. CDR3 nucleotides: TGTGCCAGCAGTGCAAGGACAGTAGCCAAAAACATTCAGTACTTC. Translated: CASSARTVAKNIQYF. The entire variable domain, with the rest obtained from reference TRBV25-1 and TRBJ2-4, is as follows: EADIYQTPRYLVIGTGKKITLECSQTMGHDKMYWYQQDPGMELHLIHYSYGVNSTEKGDLSSESTVSRIRTEHFPLTLESARPSHTSQYLCASSARTVAKNIQYFGAGTRLSVL.

The chain recombines TRBV7-9 with TRBJ2-1, with TRBD1 matching 7 bases. CDR3 size: 12 residues. Trimming cost V 5 bases and J 9 bases; bases outside gene matches: 4. Per the germline V gene, CDR1 is SEHNR and CDR2 is FQNEAQ (reference sequence). CDR3 protein: CASSIDRVEQFF. CDR3 in DNA: TGTGCCAGCAGCATAGACAGGGTTGAGCAGTTCTTC.

The chain uses TRBV7-2 and TRBJ1-4; 7 bases are shared with TRBD1. Trimming cost V 1 base and J 4 bases; bases outside gene matches: 3. CDR1 SGHTA and CDR2 FQGNSA come from the germline V gene. CDR3 length: 15 residues. CDR3 nucleotides: TGTGCCAGCAGCTTAGGGGGACAGCATAATGAAAAACTGTTTTTT. This codes for CASSLGGQHNEKLFF. The variable domain in full, completed from reference TRBV7-2 and TRBJ1-4, reads GAGVSQSPSNKVTEKGKDVELRCDPISGHTALYWYRQSLGQGLEFLIYFQGNSAPDKSGLPSDRFSAERTGGSVSTLTIQRTQQEDSAVYLCASSLGGQHNEKLFFGSGTQLSVL.

CDR3 bases: TGTGCCAGCAGCTCCTCCGGGGTGTACGAGCAGTACTTC. Translation: CASSSSGVYEQYF. This chain joins TRBV5-4 and TRBJ2-7; a weak D match, TRBD2 (5 bases). The ends were cut back, 3 bases at V and 4 bases at J, with 11 bases in the middle. CDR1 is SGHNT, CDR2 YYREEE, per germline (reference sequence). The CDR3 spans 13 residues. Using reference TRBV5-4 and TRBJ2-7 for the parts outside the CDR3, the full variable domain is ETGVTQSPTHLIKTRGQQVTLRCSSQSGHNTVSWYQQALGQGPQFIFQYYREEENGRGNFPPRFSGLQFPNYSSELNVNALELDDSALYLCASSSSGVYEQYFGPGTRLTVT.

The chain employs TRBV18 and TRBJ1-2; no definite D call. Germline V CDR1 and CDR2: KGHSH, LQKENI. The CDR3 spans 15 residues. V was clipped by 2 bases and J by 2 bases, with 12 bases between them. DNA of the CDR3: TGTGCCAGCTCACCAAAGCAGGAGGACAACTATGGCTACACCTTC. This codes for CASSPKQEDNYGYTF.